This T cell receptor (beta chain) was retrieved from a study of beta chain features in type 1 diabetes. Overall study results and limits: The similarity of naive, central memory and Treg TCRB repertoires appeared greater among patients than among healthy donors.

The CDR3 has 17 amino acids. Germline CDR1 and CDR2: SGHNT and YYREEE (reference sequence). Trimming stripped 0 bases from V and 7 bases from J, with 23 bases between. The sequenced template was cDNA made from the entire isolated RNA. Clones were sequenced by immunoSEQ multiplex PCR, and TCRdb holds only the in-frame ones, with some missing. The table shows 600,000 to 650,000 clones, with 15% to 19% occurring only once. With respect to this clone: Antigen unknown.

This sequence was found in a man between 18 and 29 years old in good health. The sample taken for sequencing was naive CD4+ T cells from blood. V gene TRBV5-4 combines with J gene TRBJ2-7; tentatively, D is TRBD1 (7 bases). DNA for the CDR3: TGTGCCAGCAGCTTGGTCCCGAAGGGGGCCAACGGAGGGGAGCAGTACTTC. It encodes CASSLVPKGANGGEQYF.